This T cell receptor (beta chain) appears in the sequencing data of a study of graft-versus-host responses after intestinal transplantation. In the study overall: The study gave all recipients anti-thymocyte globulin induction, then tacrolimus and steroids for 2 to 3 years.

Details on this clone: Its matching antigen is unknown.

The CDR3 length is 15 residues. Losses at the gene ends were 6 bases for V and 5 bases for J; bases not matched to a gene: 7. Per germline, CDR1 SEHNR and CDR2 FQNEAQ (reference sequence). Here immunoSEQ multiplex PCR was the method, and the copy in TCRdb shows in-frame clones only, minus some. This table holds around 130,000 clones, over 85% found once. This sequence joins TRBV7-9 and TRBJ2-5; TRBD1 matches at 12 bases. Sequencing used unstimulated CD4+ T cells sorted from spleen or lymph node cells, obtained before intestinal transplant. The source is a human donor who received an intestinal transplant. The CDR3 DNA follows: TGTGCCAGCAGTCCCGGGACAGGGGGCGGGGAGACCCAGTACTTC. Amino acid sequence: CASSPGTGGGETQYF. The variable domain in full, with the rest retrieved from reference TRBV7-9 and TRBJ2-5, is DTGVSQNPRHKITKRGQNVTFRCDPISEHNRLYWYRQTLGQGPEFLTYFQNEAQLEKSRLLSDRFSAERPKGSFSTLEIQRTEQGDSAMYLCASSPGTGGGETQYFGPGTRLLVL.